The rows below give T cell receptor beta chains drawn from one sample of a study of Ad26.COV2.S vaccination and SARS-CoV-2 variants. TCRdb keeps only in-frame clones here, not all; method: immunoSEQ multiplex PCR. This table has about 350,000 clones, about 87% appearing once. Sequencing used peripheral blood, obtained in a trial of Ad26.COV2.S vaccine versus placebo. These receptors came from a person aged 18-65 years who received the Ad26.COV2.S COVID-19 vaccine or a placebo. Each CDR3 is given with its conserved first and last residue. Part of the rows lack a size; the others show once, few, many or a class for expanded clones.

>TRBJ2-7|.|TRBV30
CAWSVSGGAYEQYF
>TRBJ2-1|.|TRBV12-3/TRBV12-4
CASSLRNEQFF
>TRBJ2-1|.|TRBV10-1
CASSPGWPSEENEQFF
>TRBJ2-5|.|TRBV18
CASSRGTSGSGGETQYF
>TRBJ2-5|.|TRBV28
CASSPLTGARTETQYF
>TRBJ1-1|.|TRBV5-1
CASSLGQGVTEAFF
>TRBJ2-2|.|TRBV24-1
CATSVAGGGGANTGELFF
>TRBJ2-3|.|TRBV7-9
CASSLGGAGGSDTQYF
>TRBJ2-1|.|TRBV7-2
CASSLPAGTGLYNEQFF
>TRBJ2-1|.|TRBV5-4
CASSLYPSGSYNEQFF
>TRBJ1-2|.|TRBV11-1
CASSPTGDYGYTF
>TRBJ1-4|.|TRBV10-3
CAISESGGAPSNEKLFF
>TRBJ1-1|.|TRBV6-2/TRBV6-3
CASSRSAGGPEAFF
>TRBJ2-7|.|TRBV12-3/TRBV12-4
CASSPGSYEQYF
>TRBJ2-1|.|TRBV6-2/TRBV6-3
CASSFVGAFQFF
>TRBJ1-2|once|TRBV4-3
CASRPGQGNYGYTF
>TRBJ2-1|.|TRBV7-3
CASSLLAATTSFYNEQFF
>TRBJ2-7|.|TRBV7-2
CASSPHRGQGYEQYF
>TRBJ2-3|.|TRBV7-3
CASSEWRTDTQYF
>TRBJ2-5|.|TRBV13
CASSRASGGGNQETQYF
>TRBJ1-4|once|TRBV7-2
CASSPITGVRWAANEKLFF
>TRBJ1-1|.|TRBV14
CASSQRTGGKTEAFF